A single sample gave rise to the 15 T cell receptor beta chains below, sequenced in a study of blood T cells in healthy people across ages (dated by TCRdb to the mid-2010s). The library was produced with 5' RACE. Sequencer: Illumina HiSeq 2500. A second PCR of roughly 7 to 12 cycles was run with a J-beta primer mix and a sample-barcoded 5' primer. Clones were called with MiXCR by TCRdb after fastp trimmed the public reads at Q25, and only in-frame beta chains were retained. Identical CDR3 proteins give one entry, which carries the most common genes and DNA. The sample contains 1.2 million to 1.5 million distinct CDR3 sequences, roughly 40% of them found a single time. The top ten hold 7.9% of the sample. Sequenced input: blood. Receptors originate from a young woman in good health.

The chain employs TRBV2 and TRBJ1-4; possible D gene TRBD1, 6 bases. The CDR3 spans 15 residues. Germline CDR1 SNHLY, CDR2 FYNNEI. The V end lost 5 bases, the J end lost 0 bases, and 10 bases lay between the germline ends. In DNA, the CDR3 is TGTGCCAGCAGTAGACAGGCAACAACTAATGAAAAACTGTTTTTT. Protein: CASSRQATTNEKLFF. Based on the CDR3 plus reference TRBV2 and TRBJ1-4, the full variable domain is EPEVTQTPSHQVTQMGQEVILRCVPISNHLYFYWYRQILGQKVEFLVSFYNNEISEKSEIFDDQFSVERPDGSNFTLKIRSTKLEDSAMYFCASSRQATTNEKLFFGSGTQLSVL.

This clonotype was seen a few times. The genes are TRBV20-1 and TRBJ1-5; D is unclear. The germline V gene has CDR1 DFQATT and CDR2 SNEGSKA (reference sequence). Trimming took off 1 base at V and 6 bases at J, with 7 bases between the two ends. The CDR3 has 12 residues. The CDR3 loop is CSARAELQPQHF. As DNA, the CDR3 is TGCAGTGCTAGAGCCGAACTTCAGCCCCAGCATTTT.

The rearrangement joins TRBV6-5 to TRBJ1-3; 8 bases line up with TRBD1. CDR3 length: 15 residues. V lost 0 bases to trimming and J lost 6 bases; unmatched junction nucleotides: 4. Germline CDR1 and CDR2: MNHEY and SVGAGI. The CDR3 spells CASSYSWQGANTIYF. CDR3 nucleotides: TGTGCCAGCAGTTACTCTTGGCAGGGGGCAAACACCATATATTTT.

The chain has TRBV6-1 and TRBJ1-1; D unresolved. Germline CDR1 and CDR2: MNHNS and SASEGT. Trimming took 3 bases from V and 4 from J, leaving 9 bases between them. The CDR3 loop spans 13 amino acids. The CDR3 spells CASSEQQVTEAFF. CDR3 coding DNA: TGTGCCAGCAGTGAGCAGCAGGTCACTGAAGCTTTCTTT.

This clonotype appeared a single time. The chain joins TRBV30 to TRBJ1-1, with D possibly TRBD1 on 5 matching bases. From germline, CDR1 is GTSNPN and CDR2 SVGIG (reference sequence). The V gene lost 3 bases and the J gene lost 2 bases, with 16 bases spanning the gap. This CDR3 is built from 15 residues. Here the CDR3 reads CAWRKGWGDNTEAFF. For the CDR3, the DNA is TGTGCCTGGAGGAAGGGGTGGGGGGATAACACTGAAGCTTTCTTT.

V gene TRBV10-3 combines with J gene TRBJ2-7, with 10 nucleotides matching TRBD2. Germline-derived CDR1 and CDR2 are ENHRY and SYGVKD. The trim removed 6 bases at V and 3 bases at J, leaving 17 bases unmatched. The CDR3 contains 18 residues. CDR3 in DNA: TGTGCCATCAGAAGCACCAATTCGCCTAGCGGGAGTGTCTACGAGCAGTACTTC. Translation gives CAIRSTNSPSGSVYEQYF.

This clonotype was recorded a few times. The J gene is TRBJ1-2, the V gene TRBV6-6; 9 bases are a match to TRBD1. Germline values: CDR1 MNHNY, CDR2 SVGAGI (reference sequence). The junction had 2 bases not matched to a gene; V was cut back by 5 bases and J by 1 base. CDR3 length: 14 residues. The CDR3, as DNA: TGTGCCAGCAGTGTGGACAGGGGTAACTATGGCTACACCTTC. Translated: CASSVDRGNYGYTF.

The chain recombines TRBV20-1 with TRBJ2-3, with 10 bases identical to TRBD2. V was clipped by 2 bases and J by 2 bases; unmatched bases: 4. In germline, CDR1 is DFQATT, CDR2 SNEGSKA (reference sequence). The CDR3 runs to 15 residues. The chain's CDR3 is CSARRTSGLTDTQYF. Here the CDR3 DNA reads TGCAGTGCTAGAAGGACTAGCGGACTCACAGATACGCAGTATTTT.

This sequence joins TRBV5-1 and TRBJ1-5; the D is unclear. Per germline, CDR1 SGHRS and CDR2 YFSETQ. Trimming took 4 bases from V and 7 from J, leaving 12 bases between them. The CDR3 extends over 13 amino acids. The DNA of the CDR3 is TGCGCCAGCAGCCTGACACCTGGGCAGCCCCAGCATTTT. Encoded protein: CASSLTPGQPQHF.

This clonotype was counted only a few times. This sequence joins TRBV5-1 and TRBJ2-1; no clear D. The CDR3 is 13 residues long. Germline V lookup: CDR1 SGHRS, CDR2 YFSETQ. The V end lost 4 bases, the J end lost 5 bases, and 10 bases lay between the germline ends. The CDR3 reads CASSPDMNNEQFF. CDR3 nucleotides: TGCGCCAGCAGCCCCGATATGAACAATGAGCAGTTCTTC.

The chain combines TRBV2 with TRBJ2-1; D unclear. The length of the CDR3 is 11 residues. Germline CDR1 and CDR2: SNHLY and FYNNEI. With 4 bases removed from V and 8 bases from J, the gap between germline ends came to 6 bases. In nucleotides, the CDR3 is TGTGCCAGCAGTGTTCAGCATGAGCAGTTCTTC. It translates to CASSVQHEQFF. Supplemented by reference TRBV2 and TRBJ2-1, the full variable domain reads EPEVTQTPSHQVTQMGQEVILRCVPISNHLYFYWYRQILGQKVEFLVSFYNNEISEKSEIFDDQFSVERPDGSNFTLKIRSTKLEDSAMYFCASSVQHEQFFGPGTRLTVL.

The J gene is TRBJ1-4, the V gene TRBV18, with D perhaps matching TRBD1 (5 bases). Germline CDR1 and CDR2: KGHSH and LQKENI. CDR3 length: 15 amino acids. V was shortened by 4 bases and J by 3 bases, with 12 bases between the two germline ends. CDR3 bases: TGTGCCAGCTCACTCCGGGACGCAGCTAATGAAAAACTGTTTTTT. Translated: CASSLRDAANEKLFF.

The rearrangement joins TRBV20-1 to TRBJ1-4; D is ambiguous. This CDR3 comprises 12 residues. The V end was cut by 0 bases, the J end by 8 bases, with 7 bases between. Germline CDR1 and CDR2: DFQATT and SNEGSKA (reference sequence). Here the CDR3 reads CSARDVGEKLFF. For the CDR3, the DNA is TGCAGTGCTAGAGATGTGGGGGAAAAACTGTTTTTT.

The gene calls are TRBV28 and TRBJ2-7; tentatively, D is TRBD1 (5 bases). V lost 6 bases, J lost 7 bases, and 10 bases lay in between. The CDR3 totals 11 residues. From germline, CDR1 is MDHEN and CDR2 SYDVKM. The CDR3 DNA sequence: TGTGCCAGCAGAAGGGGTGGGGAGCAGTACTTC. Encoded protein: CASRRGGEQYF.

This clonotype has more than one count but fewer than ten. The J gene is TRBJ2-3, the V gene TRBV11-2, with D unresolved. Per germline, CDR1 SGHAT and CDR2 FQNNGV. The V end was cut by 5 bases, the J end by 3 bases, with 15 bases between. The CDR3 runs 15 residues. The CDR3 loop is CASSLDHELTDTQYF. The CDR3 DNA follows: TGTGCCAGCAGCCTGGACCACGAGCTTACAGATACGCAGTATTTT.